This is a list of T cell receptor beta chains from one sample in a study of shared T cell receptors in the human thymus. Clones were sequenced by immunoSEQ multiplex PCR, and TCRdb holds only the in-frame ones, with some missing. The sample lists over 65,000 clones; more than 90% were seen once. The sequencing input was thymocytes. The origin of the receptors is a human donor. CDR3s include the opening cysteine and the closing phenylalanine or tryptophan. The D gene is left open where the match is weak. Part of the rows lack a size; the others show once, few, many or a class for expanded clones.

>TRBD1|TRBJ1-2|TRBV7-7|.
CASSTRNRGWGGYTF
TGTGCCAGCAGCACCCGTAACAGGGGTTGGGGCGGCTACACCTTC
>TRBD1|TRBJ1-4|TRBV4-1|.
CASSQEWTGREKLFF
TGCGCCAGCAGCCAAGAATGGACAGGGCGGGAAAAACTGTTTTTT
>TRBD1|TRBJ1-1|TRBV30|.
CAWSGGQGASAFF
TGTGCCTGGAGTGGCGGACAGGGGGCGTCAGCTTTCTTT
>.|TRBJ1-4|TRBV10-3|.
CAISSREGEKLFF
TGTGCCATCAGCTCCCGGGAGGGGGAAAAACTGTTTTTT
>.|TRBJ1-4|TRBV4-3|.
CASSQDPIQTTNEKLFF
TGCGCCAGCAGCCAAGATCCGATACAAACAACTAATGAAAAACTGTTTTTT
>.|TRBJ1-5|TRBV4-2|once
CASSQDRSSDSNQPQHF
TGTGCCAGCAGCCAAGATCGGTCAAGTGATAGCAATCAGCCCCAGCATTTT
>.|TRBJ2-1|TRBV19|.
CASKIGGYNEQFF
TGTGCCAGTAAAATCGGGGGCTACAATGAGCAGTTCTTC
>TRBD1|TRBJ1-1|TRBV4-2|.
CASSHTDRANTEAFF
TGTGCCAGCAGCCACACGGACAGGGCAAACACTGAAGCTTTCTTT
>.|TRBJ1-5|TRBV6-1|.
CASSVRGGPQHF
TGTGCCAGCAGCGTCCGGGGGGGGCCCCAGCATTTT
>.|TRBJ1-2|TRBV19|.
CASSRGHPVRGGYTF
TGTGCCAGTAGTAGGGGACACCCCGTGAGGGGGGGCTACACCTTC
>.|TRBJ1-1|TRBV4-3|.
CASSQDRWDWGMNTEAFF
TGCGCCAGCAGCCAAGATCGGTGGGACTGGGGAATGAACACTGAAGCTTTCTTT
>.|TRBJ2-5|TRBV27|.
CASNNPQETQYF
TGTGCCAGCAATAACCCCCAAGAGACCCAGTACTTC
>TRBD1|TRBJ1-5|TRBV7-9|.
CASSSPGGQPQHF
TGTGCCAGCAGCTCTCCAGGGGGTCAGCCCCAGCATTTT
>.|TRBJ2-5|TRBV19|once
CASRQGETQYF
TGTGCCAGTAGGCAAGGGGAGACCCAGTACTTC
>.|TRBJ2-5|TRBV29-1|.
CSPDKLCETQYF
TGCAGCCCCGATAAATTGTGTGAGACCCAGTACTTC
>TRBD1|TRBJ1-5|TRBV19|.
CASSIECRGLDQPQHF
TGTGCCAGTAGTATAGAATGTAGGGGGCTTGATCAGCCCCAGCATTTT
>.|TRBJ1-2|TRBV6-6|.
CASSYEAIAYGYTF
TGTGCCAGCAGTTACGAGGCCATCGCCTATGGCTACACCTTC
>.|TRBJ1-2|TRBV13|.
CASSLKGFRNLNYGYTF
TGTGCCAGCAGCTTAAAGGGGTTCAGAAACCTTAACTATGGCTACACCTTC
>TRBD1|TRBJ1-4|TRBV5-1|once
CASSLASRDRDSGNEKLFF
TGCGCCAGCAGCTTGGCCTCCCGGGACAGGGACAGTGGTAATGAAAAACTGTTTTTT
>.|TRBJ2-5|TRBV9|.
CASSLHGDFSRETQYF
TGTGCCAGCAGCCTCCACGGGGACTTCTCCCGGGAGACCCAGTACTTC
>.|TRBJ1-2|TRBV4-3|.
CASSQDRSREDGYTF
TGCGCCAGCAGCCAGGATCGGAGCAGGGAGGATGGCTACACCTTC